This record covers a single TCR beta chain. Its antigen remains unknown. With 5 bases removed from V and 7 bases from J, the gap between germline ends came to 12 bases. Per germline, CDR1 SGHNT and CDR2 YENEEA. The CDR3 is made up of 13 amino acids. This record comes from a study of cytomegalovirus exposure and HLA in healthy donors. Whole-study findings and limits: CMV antigen specificity of three CMV-associated chains was confirmed in vitro. TCR clusters originating in the first cohort tended to co-occur in the 120 validation repertoires, according to a later analysis.

The method was immunoSEQ multiplex PCR; TCRdb's version includes in-frame clones alone and lacks a portion of them. Counted here are 150,000 to 200,000 clones, 65% to 90% occurring once; the ten biggest clones make up over 10%. Sequences were obtained from PBMCs. V and J are TRBV11-3 and TRBJ2-1, with TRBD2 as a possible D gene (5 bases). This clonotype originated in a woman aged 25 to 39 in good health and CMV-seropositive. The CDR3 coding sequence is TGTGCCAGCAGCGTGCTAGCCGGGAATGAGCAGTTCTTC. Translating gives CASSVLAGNEQFF.